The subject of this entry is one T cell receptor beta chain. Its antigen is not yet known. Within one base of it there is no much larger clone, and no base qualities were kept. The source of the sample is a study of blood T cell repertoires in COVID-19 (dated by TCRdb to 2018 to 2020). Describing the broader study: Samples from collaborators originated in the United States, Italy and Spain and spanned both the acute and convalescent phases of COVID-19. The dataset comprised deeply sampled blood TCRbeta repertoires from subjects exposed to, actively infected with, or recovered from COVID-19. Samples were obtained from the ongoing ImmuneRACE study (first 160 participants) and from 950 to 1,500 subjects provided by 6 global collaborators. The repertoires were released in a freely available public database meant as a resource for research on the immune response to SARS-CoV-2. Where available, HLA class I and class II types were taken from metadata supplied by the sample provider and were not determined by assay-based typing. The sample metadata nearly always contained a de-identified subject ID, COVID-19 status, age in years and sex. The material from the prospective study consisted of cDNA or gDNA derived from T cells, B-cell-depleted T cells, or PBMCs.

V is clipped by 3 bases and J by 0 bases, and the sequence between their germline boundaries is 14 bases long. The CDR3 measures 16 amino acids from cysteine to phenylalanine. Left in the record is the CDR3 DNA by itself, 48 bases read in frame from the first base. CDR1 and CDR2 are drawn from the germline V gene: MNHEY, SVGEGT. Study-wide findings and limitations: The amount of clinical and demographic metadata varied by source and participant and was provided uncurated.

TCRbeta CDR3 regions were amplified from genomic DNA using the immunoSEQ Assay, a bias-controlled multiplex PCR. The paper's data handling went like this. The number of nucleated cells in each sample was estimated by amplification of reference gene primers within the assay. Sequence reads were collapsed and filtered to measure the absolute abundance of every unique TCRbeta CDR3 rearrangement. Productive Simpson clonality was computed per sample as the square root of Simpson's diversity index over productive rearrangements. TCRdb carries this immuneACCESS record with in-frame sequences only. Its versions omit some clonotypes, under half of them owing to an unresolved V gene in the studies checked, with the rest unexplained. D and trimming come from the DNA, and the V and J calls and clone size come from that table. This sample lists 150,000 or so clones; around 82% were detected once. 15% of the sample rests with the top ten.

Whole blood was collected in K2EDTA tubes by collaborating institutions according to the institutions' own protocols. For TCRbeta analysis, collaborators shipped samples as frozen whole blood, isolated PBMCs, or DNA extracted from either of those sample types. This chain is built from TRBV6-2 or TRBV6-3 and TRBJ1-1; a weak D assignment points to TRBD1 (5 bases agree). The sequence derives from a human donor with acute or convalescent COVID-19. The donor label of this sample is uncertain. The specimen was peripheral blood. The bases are TGTGCCAGCAGTTATAGGCGTACGGGGGTGAACACTGAAGCTTTCTTT. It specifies CASSYRRTGVNTEAFF.